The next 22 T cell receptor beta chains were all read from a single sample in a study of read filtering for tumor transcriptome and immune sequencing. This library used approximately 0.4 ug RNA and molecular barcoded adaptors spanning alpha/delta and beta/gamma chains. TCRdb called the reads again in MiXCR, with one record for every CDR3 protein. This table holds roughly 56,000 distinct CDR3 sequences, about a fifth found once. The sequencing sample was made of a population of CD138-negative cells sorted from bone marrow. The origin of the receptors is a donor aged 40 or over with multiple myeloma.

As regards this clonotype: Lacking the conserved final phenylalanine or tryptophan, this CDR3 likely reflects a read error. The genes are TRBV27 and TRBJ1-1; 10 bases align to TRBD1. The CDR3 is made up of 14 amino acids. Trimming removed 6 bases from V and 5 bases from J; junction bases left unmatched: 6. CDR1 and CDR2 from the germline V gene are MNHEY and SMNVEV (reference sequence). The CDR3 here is CASRTGTGVTEAFI. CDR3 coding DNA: TGTGCCAGCAGGACAGGGACAGGGGTGACTGAAGCTTTCATT.

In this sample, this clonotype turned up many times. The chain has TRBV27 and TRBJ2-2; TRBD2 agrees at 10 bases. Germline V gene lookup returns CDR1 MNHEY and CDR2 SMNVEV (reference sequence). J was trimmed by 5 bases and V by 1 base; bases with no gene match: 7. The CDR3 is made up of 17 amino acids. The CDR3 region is CASSLLLAGGKTGELFF. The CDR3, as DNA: TGTGCCAGCAGTTTATTATTAGCGGGAGGTAAAACCGGGGAGCTGTTTTTT.

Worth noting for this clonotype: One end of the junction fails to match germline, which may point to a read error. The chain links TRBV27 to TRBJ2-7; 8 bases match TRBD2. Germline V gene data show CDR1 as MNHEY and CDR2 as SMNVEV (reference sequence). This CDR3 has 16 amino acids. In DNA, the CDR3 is TGTGCCTGCAAGCCCCGTACAACACTAGCGGCCTACGAGCAATACTTC. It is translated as CACKPRTTLAAYEQYF.

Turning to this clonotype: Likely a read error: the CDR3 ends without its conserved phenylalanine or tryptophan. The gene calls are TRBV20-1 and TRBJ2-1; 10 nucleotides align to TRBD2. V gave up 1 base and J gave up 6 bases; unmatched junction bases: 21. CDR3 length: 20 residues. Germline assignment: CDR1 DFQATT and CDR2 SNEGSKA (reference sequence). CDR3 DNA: TGCAGTGCTAGAGCTGGAGGTGGGGTAGCGGGAGGTCATTATTTCAATGAGCAGTTCCTC. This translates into CSARAGGGVAGGHYFNEQFL.

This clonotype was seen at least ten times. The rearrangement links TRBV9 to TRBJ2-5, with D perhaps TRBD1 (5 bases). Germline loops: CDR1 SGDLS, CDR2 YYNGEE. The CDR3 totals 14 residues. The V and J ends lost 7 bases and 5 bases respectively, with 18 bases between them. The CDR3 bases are TGTGCCAGCTCTCAGGGTGGTTCTATGGAGACCCAGTACTTC. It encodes CASSQGGSMETQYF.

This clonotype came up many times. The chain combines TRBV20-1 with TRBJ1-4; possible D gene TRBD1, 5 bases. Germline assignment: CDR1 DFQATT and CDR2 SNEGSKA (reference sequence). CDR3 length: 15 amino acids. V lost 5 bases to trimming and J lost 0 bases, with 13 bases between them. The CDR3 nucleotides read TGCAGTGCTCCCGGCAGGGAGCCAACTAATGAAAAACTGTTTTTT. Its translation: CSAPGREPTNEKLFF.

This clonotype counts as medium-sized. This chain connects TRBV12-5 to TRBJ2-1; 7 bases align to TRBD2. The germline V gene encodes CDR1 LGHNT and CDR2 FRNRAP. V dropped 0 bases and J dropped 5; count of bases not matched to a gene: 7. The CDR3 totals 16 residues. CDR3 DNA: TGTGCTAGTGGTTTGGTAAGCCTAGCGGCTAACAATGAGCAGTTCTTC. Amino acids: CASGLVSLAANNEQFF. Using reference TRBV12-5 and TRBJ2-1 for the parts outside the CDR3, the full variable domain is DARVTQTPRHKVTEMGQEVTMRCQPILGHNTVFWYRQTMMQGLELLAYFRNRAPLDDSGMPKDRFSAEMPDATLATLKIQPSEPRDSAVYFCASGLVSLAANNEQFFGPGTRLTVL.

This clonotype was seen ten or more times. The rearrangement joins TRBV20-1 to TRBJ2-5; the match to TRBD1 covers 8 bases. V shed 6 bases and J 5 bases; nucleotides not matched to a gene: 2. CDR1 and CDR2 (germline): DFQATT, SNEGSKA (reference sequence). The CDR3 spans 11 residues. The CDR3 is CSAGQGETQYF. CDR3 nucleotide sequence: TGCAGTGCAGGACAGGGTGAGACCCAGTACTTC.

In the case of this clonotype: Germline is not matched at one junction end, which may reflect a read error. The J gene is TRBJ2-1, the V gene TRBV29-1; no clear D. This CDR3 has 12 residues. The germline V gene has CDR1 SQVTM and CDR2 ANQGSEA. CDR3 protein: CSYRRYGNEQLF. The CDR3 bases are TGCAGTTACAGACGGTACGGCAATGAGCAGTTATTC.

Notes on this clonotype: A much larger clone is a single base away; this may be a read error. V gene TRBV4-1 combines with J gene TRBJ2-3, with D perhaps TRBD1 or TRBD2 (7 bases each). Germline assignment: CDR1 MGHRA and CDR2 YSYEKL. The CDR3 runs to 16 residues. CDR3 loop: CAGSRGASGGTDTQYF. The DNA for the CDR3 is TGCGCCGGCAGCAGGGGGGCTAGCGGAGGCACAGATACGCAGTATTTT.

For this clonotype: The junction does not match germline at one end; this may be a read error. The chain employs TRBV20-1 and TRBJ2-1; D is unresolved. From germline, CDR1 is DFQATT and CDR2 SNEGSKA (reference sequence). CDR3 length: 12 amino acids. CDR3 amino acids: CSAISSYHEQFF. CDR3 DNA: TGCAGTGCTATTAGCTCCTACCATGAGCAGTTCTTC.

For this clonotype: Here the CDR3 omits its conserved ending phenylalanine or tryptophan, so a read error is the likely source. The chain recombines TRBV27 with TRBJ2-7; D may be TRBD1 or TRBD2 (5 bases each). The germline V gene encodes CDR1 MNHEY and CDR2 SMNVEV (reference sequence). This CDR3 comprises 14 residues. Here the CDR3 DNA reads TGTGCCAGCAGCTCCGGGACGGAAGCCTACGGGCAGTACCTC. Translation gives CASSSGTEAYGQYL.

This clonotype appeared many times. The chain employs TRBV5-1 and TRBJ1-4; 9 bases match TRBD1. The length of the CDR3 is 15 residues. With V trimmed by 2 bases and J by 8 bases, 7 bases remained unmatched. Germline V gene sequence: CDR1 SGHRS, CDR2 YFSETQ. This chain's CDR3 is CASSLQGAGGEKLFF. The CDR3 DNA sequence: TGCGCCAGCAGCTTACAGGGGGCAGGAGGAGAAAAACTGTTTTTT.

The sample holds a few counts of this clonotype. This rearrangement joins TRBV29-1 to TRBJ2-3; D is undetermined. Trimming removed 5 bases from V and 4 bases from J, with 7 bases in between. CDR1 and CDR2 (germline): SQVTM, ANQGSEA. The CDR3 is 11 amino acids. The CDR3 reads CSVNTADTQYF. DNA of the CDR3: TGCAGCGTTAACACGGCAGATACGCAGTATTTT.

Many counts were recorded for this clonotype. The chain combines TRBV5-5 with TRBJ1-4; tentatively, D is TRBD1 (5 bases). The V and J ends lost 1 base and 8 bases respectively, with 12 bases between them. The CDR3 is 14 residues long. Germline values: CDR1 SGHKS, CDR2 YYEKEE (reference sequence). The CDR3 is CASSLWGGSEKLFF. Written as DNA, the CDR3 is TGTGCCAGCAGCTTGTGGGGGGGTAGCGAAAAACTGTTTTTT.

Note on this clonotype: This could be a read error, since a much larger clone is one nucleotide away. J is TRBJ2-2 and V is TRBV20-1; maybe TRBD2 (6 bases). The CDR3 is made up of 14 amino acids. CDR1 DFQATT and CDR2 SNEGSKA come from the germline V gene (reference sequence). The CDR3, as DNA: TGCAGTGCATACCGGAGGGGTAACACCGGGGAGCTGTTATTT. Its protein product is CSAYRRGNTGELLF.

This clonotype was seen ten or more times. The CDR3 here is CASSLGVGTEAFF. Written as DNA, the CDR3 is TGTGCCAGCAGCTTAGGAGTGGGCACTGAAGCTTTCTTT. The rearrangement uses TRBV6-5 and TRBJ1-1; no reliable D call. Germline V gene lookup returns CDR1 MNHEY and CDR2 SVGAGI. Between the trimmed V and J ends, which lost 6 bases and 4 bases, there was a span of 12 bases. This CDR3 comprises 13 residues.

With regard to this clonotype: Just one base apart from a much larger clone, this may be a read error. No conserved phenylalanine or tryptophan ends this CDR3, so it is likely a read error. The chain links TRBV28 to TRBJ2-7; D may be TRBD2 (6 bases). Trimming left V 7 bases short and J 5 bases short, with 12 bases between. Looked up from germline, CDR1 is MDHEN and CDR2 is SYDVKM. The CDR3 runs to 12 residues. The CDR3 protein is CASMTGGDEQYL. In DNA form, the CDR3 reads TGTGCCAGCATGACGGGCGGGGACGAGCAGTACCTC.

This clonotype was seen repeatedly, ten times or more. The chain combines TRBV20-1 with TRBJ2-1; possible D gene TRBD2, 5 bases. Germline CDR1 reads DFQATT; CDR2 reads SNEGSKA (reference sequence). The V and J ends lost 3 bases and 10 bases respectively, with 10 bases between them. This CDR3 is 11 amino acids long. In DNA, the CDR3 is TGCAGTGCTAGGGCTAGCTTCGAGCAGTTCTTC. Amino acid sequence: CSARASFEQFF.

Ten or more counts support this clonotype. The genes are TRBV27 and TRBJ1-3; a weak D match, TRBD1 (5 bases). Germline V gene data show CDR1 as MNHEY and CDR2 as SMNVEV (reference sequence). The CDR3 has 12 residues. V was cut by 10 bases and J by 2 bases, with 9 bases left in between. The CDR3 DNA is TGTGCCACCCAGGGCACTGGAAACACCATATATTTT. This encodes CATQGTGNTIYF.

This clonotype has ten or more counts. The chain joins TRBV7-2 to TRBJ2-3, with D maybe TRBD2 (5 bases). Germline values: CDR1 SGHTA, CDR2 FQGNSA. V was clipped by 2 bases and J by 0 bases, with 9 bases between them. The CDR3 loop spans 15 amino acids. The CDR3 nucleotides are TGTGCCAGCAGCTTAATGCCTAGCAGCACAGATACGCAGTATTTT. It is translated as CASSLMPSSTDTQYF.

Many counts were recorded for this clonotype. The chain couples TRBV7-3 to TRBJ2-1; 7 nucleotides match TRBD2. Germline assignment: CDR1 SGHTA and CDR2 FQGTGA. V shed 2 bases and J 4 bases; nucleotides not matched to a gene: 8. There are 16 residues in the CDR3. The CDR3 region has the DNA TGTGCCAGCAGCTTATTGGGGCTAGCGGAGTACAATGAGCAGTTCTTC. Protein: CASSLLGLAEYNEQFF.